This T cell receptor beta chain derives from a study of T cell changes during pregnancy in multiple sclerosis. This table comes from immunoSEQ multiplex PCR, and its TCRdb copy is limited to in-frame clones, with some not included. The sample lists tens of thousands of clones, around 93% occurring once. The sequence came from a female donor in good health, enrolled as a control in a pregnancy study. The sequenced sample was CD4+ T cells from peripheral blood mononuclear cells, obtained after pregnancy.

This CDR3 reads CASSFGGSYEQYF. The DNA of the CDR3 is TGCGCCAGCAGCTTCGGGGGATCCTACGAGCAGTACTTC. This chain connects TRBV5-1 to TRBJ2-7, with D tentatively TRBD2 (6 bases). The V and J ends lost 2 bases and 1 base respectively, with 7 bases between them. This CDR3 is built from 13 residues. CDR1 and CDR2 from the germline V gene are SGHRS and YFSETQ.